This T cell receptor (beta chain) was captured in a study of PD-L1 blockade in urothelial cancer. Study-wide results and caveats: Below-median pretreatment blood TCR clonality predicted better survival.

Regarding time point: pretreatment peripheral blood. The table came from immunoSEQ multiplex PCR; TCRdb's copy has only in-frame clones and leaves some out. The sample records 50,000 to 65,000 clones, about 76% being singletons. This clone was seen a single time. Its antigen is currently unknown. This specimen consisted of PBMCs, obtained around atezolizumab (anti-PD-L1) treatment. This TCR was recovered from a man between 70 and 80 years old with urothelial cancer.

The CDR3 loop reads CAISPLAGSTDTQYF. The CDR3 nucleotides are TGTGCCATCAGTCCCTTAGCGGGGAGCACAGATACGCAGTATTTT. The chain joins TRBV10-3 to TRBJ2-3, with TRBD2 matching over 8 bases. From germline, CDR1 is ENHRY and CDR2 SYGVKD. Trimming cost V 5 bases and J 0 bases; bases outside gene matches: 4. The CDR3 contains 15 residues.